The 31 T cell receptor beta chains below were found in one sample sequenced in a study of PD-1 blockade in mismatch repair-deficient tumors. Profiling relied on immunoSEQ multiplex PCR, and the TCRdb table lists in-frame clones only, not all of them. Counted here are tens of thousands of clones, around 80% occurring once; the ten biggest clones make up about 3.5%. Specimen: peripheral blood, collected 4 weeks after starting pembrolizumab. These receptors were obtained from an adult with mismatch repair-deficient cancer.

This CDR3 reads CASSGPQGYTEAFF. The CDR3 coding sequence is TGTGCCAGCAGCGGGCCTCAGGGGTACACTGAAGCTTTCTTT. The V and J genes are TRBV6-6 and TRBJ1-1, with a tentative D call TRBD1 (6 bases). Per germline, CDR1 MNHNY and CDR2 SVGAGI (reference sequence). V lost 6 bases, J lost 3 bases, and 14 bases lay in between. The CDR3 length is 14 residues.

CDR3 region: CASSLAGDVVTDTQYF. The CDR3 DNA reads TGTGCCAGCAGCTTGGCCGGCGATGTTGTCACAGATACGCAGTATTTT. The chain employs TRBV5-6 and TRBJ2-3; D is undetermined. Trimming took off 0 bases at V and 2 bases at J, with 13 bases between the two ends. This CDR3 is built from 16 residues. Germline CDR1 reads SGHDT; CDR2 reads YYEEEE.

This clone occurred a few times. J is TRBJ1-3 and V is TRBV6-1; D gene unclear. Per germline, CDR1 MNHNS and CDR2 SASEGT. The CDR3 runs 13 residues. With 5 bases removed from V and 4 bases from J, the gap between germline ends came to 9 bases. CDR3 coding DNA: TGTGCCAGCAGTATTAATTCGGGAAACACCATATATTTT. It translates to CASSINSGNTIYF.

Note on this clone: Germline is not matched at one junction end, which may reflect a read error. The chain carries TRBV11-2 and TRBJ2-7; the D is unclear. Looked up from germline, CDR1 is SGHAT and CDR2 is FQNNGV. The CDR3 covers 14 residues. In nucleotides, the CDR3 is TGTGCCAGCAGCCTGGCAGACCGCCGCTACGAGCGGTACTTC. It encodes CASSLADRRYERYF.

This clone was recorded once. This chain uses TRBV7-8 with TRBJ1-1; D call uncertain. Germline CDR1 is SGHVS and CDR2 is FQNEAQ. Trimming took off 5 bases at V and 3 bases at J, with 13 bases between the two ends. This CDR3 is 14 amino acids long. The CDR3 is CASSPFAGYTEAFF. CDR3 coding DNA: TGTGCCAGCAGCCCATTTGCTGGTTACACTGAAGCTTTCTTT. Variable domain in full (rest from reference TRBV7-8 and TRBJ1-1): GAGVSQSPRYKVAKRGQDVALRCDPISGHVSLFWYQQALGQGPEFLTYFQNEAQLDKSGLPSDRFFAERPEGSVSTLKIQRTQQEDSAVYLCASSPFAGYTEAFFGQGTRLTVV.

The chain has TRBV6-6 and TRBJ2-7; TRBD1 matches 8 bases. V trimming: 2 bases; J trimming: 0 bases; junction bases outside the gene matches: 3. This CDR3 is 15 amino acids long. Per the germline V gene, CDR1 is MNHNY and CDR2 is SVGAGI (reference sequence). CDR3 residues: CASSYQDRASYEQYF. The CDR3 region has the DNA TGTGCCAGCAGTTACCAGGACAGGGCCTCCTACGAGCAGTACTTC.

V usage is TRBV11-3 and J usage is TRBJ2-7; D gene uncertain. Germline CDR1 is SGHNT and CDR2 is YENEEA. The CDR3 has 12 residues. V lost 5 bases to trimming and J lost 9 bases, with 14 bases between them. CDR3 sequence (DNA): TGTGCCAGCAGCCTACAGACGGAAGGGCAGTACTTC. It yields the protein CASSLQTEGQYF.

The rearrangement uses TRBV2 and TRBJ1-1; D possibly corresponds to TRBD1 (5 bases). Germline V gives CDR1 SNHLY, CDR2 FYNNEI. Between the trimmed V and J ends, which lost 7 bases and 5 bases, there was a span of 20 bases. The length of the CDR3 is 15 residues. The CDR3 nucleotides read TGTGCCAGCACCGCCTACTCGGGGGAAAGTACTGAAGCTTTCTTT. Residues: CASTAYSGESTEAFF.

This clone was observed a handful of times. This chain joins TRBV18 and TRBJ1-5; 9 bases line up with TRBD1. This CDR3 is built from 18 residues. CDR1 and CDR2 from the germline V gene are KGHSH and LQKENI. Trimming cost V 4 bases and J 4 bases; bases outside gene matches: 14. CDR3 amino acids: CASSLVEYRDRVNQPQHF. CDR3 DNA sequence: TGTGCCAGCTCACTGGTAGAATACCGGGACAGGGTAAATCAGCCCCAGCATTTT.

The V and J genes are TRBV5-5 and TRBJ1-3; tentative D call: TRBD1 (5 bases). The germline CDR1 and CDR2 sequences are SGHKS and YYEKEE (reference sequence). This CDR3 has 14 amino acids. V was cut by 4 bases and J by 4 bases, with 12 bases left in between. This CDR3 reads CASSLGRGGNTIYF. CDR3 DNA: TGTGCCAGCAGCCTGGGACGGGGGGGAAACACCATATATTTT.

The chain combines TRBV7-6 with TRBJ2-3, with 10 bases aligning to TRBD2. Trimming cost V 5 bases and J 4 bases; bases outside gene matches: 3. This CDR3 has 14 amino acids. From germline, CDR1 is SGHVS and CDR2 FNYEAQ. The CDR3 sequence is CASSPSGSPDTQYF. As DNA, the CDR3 is TGTGCCAGCAGCCCTAGCGGGAGCCCAGATACGCAGTATTTT.

The V and J genes are TRBV18 and TRBJ1-1; D uncertain. The CDR3 loop spans 17 amino acids. Germline V gene sequence: CDR1 KGHSH, CDR2 LQKENI. The V end was cut by 2 bases, the J end by 6 bases, with 22 bases between. CDR3 coding DNA: TGTGCCAGCTCACCAAATTTACTCTCCAACGGTGAGCCTGAAGCTTTCTTT. Translating it yields CASSPNLLSNGEPEAFF.

The chain employs TRBV21-1 and TRBJ2-5; TRBD2 was called by the table and not checked on the DNA. TRBV21-1 is marked as a pseudogene. This CDR3 has 17 amino acids. The CDR3 coding sequence is TGTGCCAGCAGCACCCGAGGGTGGCACTGGACTCAAGAGACCCAGTACTTC. This encodes CASSTRGWHWTQETQYF.

This clone was recorded once. This chain links TRBV5-1 with TRBJ2-1; unclear D gene. Between the trimmed V and J ends, which lost 0 bases and 10 bases, there was a span of 5 bases. This CDR3 has 11 amino acids. Per germline, CDR1 SGHRS and CDR2 YFSETQ. The CDR3 bases are TGCGCCAGCAGCTTGGGCGGAGAGCAGTTCTTC. This sequence encodes CASSLGGEQFF.

This clone has just a few counts. The CDR3 coding sequence is TGTGCCAGCAGCTCCCCCGGACAAGGCATTCAGTACTTC. Protein: CASSSPGQGIQYF. The chain is built from TRBV5-6 and TRBJ2-4, with D perhaps matching TRBD1 (5 bases). The germline V gene encodes CDR1 SGHDT and CDR2 YYEEEE. V lost 3 bases to trimming and J lost 9 bases, with 13 bases between them. There are 13 residues in the CDR3.

This clone was detected only a few times. The rearrangement uses TRBV27 and TRBJ1-2; D call uncertain. V was trimmed by 3 bases and J by 1 base, leaving 9 bases between them. CDR3 size: 14 residues. CDR1 and CDR2 from the germline V gene are MNHEY and SMNVEV (reference sequence). The CDR3 sequence is CASSFGGRNYGYTF. The CDR3 DNA is TGTGCCAGCAGTTTCGGAGGACGTAACTATGGCTACACCTTC.

This rearrangement joins TRBV19 to TRBJ1-1, with a weak D call TRBD1 (5 bases). The CDR3 is made up of 14 amino acids. The germline V gene encodes CDR1 LNHDA and CDR2 SQIVND (reference sequence). Trimming cost V 3 bases and J 1 base, with 9 bases left between them. The CDR3 spells CASSIMQGNTEAFF. CDR3 DNA: TGTGCCAGTAGTATCATGCAGGGGAACACTGAAGCTTTCTTT.

The chain couples TRBV9 to TRBJ1-5; D is uncertain. Germline V gives CDR1 SGDLS, CDR2 YYNGEE. V was cut by 0 bases and J by 1 base, with 5 bases left in between. The CDR3 is made up of 14 amino acids. This CDR3 is CASSVDMSNQPQHF. In DNA form, the CDR3 reads TGTGCCAGCAGCGTAGACATGAGCAATCAGCCCCAGCATTTT.

There are a few counts of this clone. The genes are TRBV5-1 and TRBJ1-1, with TRBD1 matching over 10 bases. V shed 2 bases, J shed 5 bases, and the junction held 6 bases outside the gene matches. The CDR3 has 15 amino acids. Germline CDR1 reads SGHRS; CDR2 reads YFSETQ. This CDR3 is CASSFTGTGVTEAFF. CDR3 DNA sequence: TGCGCCAGCAGCTTTACCGGGACAGGGGTAACTGAAGCTTTCTTT.

This CDR3 reads CASSYSGPLNEQFF. The CDR3 region has the DNA TGTGCCAGCAGTTACTCCGGCCCGTTAAATGAGCAGTTCTTC. This rearrangement joins TRBV6-6 to TRBJ2-1; D unresolved. The CDR3 runs 14 residues. Germline CDR1 reads MNHNY; CDR2 reads SVGAGI (reference sequence). The V end lost 0 bases, the J end lost 7 bases, and 10 bases lay between the germline ends.

This chain joins TRBV13 and TRBJ2-2, with 9 bases matching TRBD1. Germline trimming cut 4 bases from V and 6 bases from J; bases unmatched to any gene: 9. The germline V gene encodes CDR1 PRHDT and CDR2 FYEKMQ (reference sequence). CDR3 length equals 16 residues. The CDR3 coding sequence is TGTGCCAGCAGCTCTTACAGGGGGCGATCCGCCGGGGAGCTGTTTTTT. Translation: CASSSYRGRSAGELFF.

The genes are TRBV30 and TRBJ2-3; D uncertain. The CDR3 is 13 amino acids. V gave up 0 bases and J gave up 6 bases, with 10 bases separating them. In germline, CDR1 is GTSNPN, CDR2 SVGIG (reference sequence). CDR3 region: CAWSVGLTDTQYF. The CDR3 coding sequence is TGTGCCTGGAGTGTAGGTTTGACTGATACGCAGTATTTT.

The chain combines TRBV11-3 with TRBJ2-7; 11 bases line up with TRBD1. From germline, CDR1 is SGHNT and CDR2 YENEEA. V trimming: 2 bases; J trimming: 3 bases; junction bases outside the gene matches: 15. This CDR3 has 19 amino acids. The CDR3, as DNA: TGTGCCAGCAGCTTACGCCGGGACAGGGGGTTCTGGAGTAGCTACGAGCAGTACTTC. Translating it yields CASSLRRDRGFWSSYEQYF. The full variable domain, completed using reference TRBV11-3 and TRBJ2-7, is EAGVVQSPRYKIIEKKQPVAFWCNPISGHNTLYWYLQNLGQGPELLIRYENEEAVDDSQLPKDRFSAERLKGVDSTLKIQPAELGDSAVYLCASSLRRDRGFWSSYEQYFGPGTRLTVT.

The chain has TRBV30 and TRBJ2-5; D is unclear. The V and J ends lost 0 bases and 1 base respectively, with 9 bases between them. Germline V gives CDR1 GTSNPN, CDR2 SVGIG (reference sequence). The CDR3 has 14 amino acids. This CDR3 reads CAWSVGTIQETQYF. DNA of the CDR3: TGTGCCTGGAGTGTAGGAACTATCCAAGAGACCCAGTACTTC. The entire variable domain, with the rest obtained from reference TRBV30 and TRBJ2-5, is as follows: SQTIHQWPATLVQPVGSPLSLECTVEGTSNPNLYWYRQAAGRGLQLLFYSVGIGQISSEVPQNLSASRPQDRQFILSSKKLLLSDSGFYLCAWSVGTIQETQYFGPGTRLLVL.

The V call is TRBV2, the J call TRBJ2-1, with D perhaps assigned TRBD1 or TRBD2 (5 bases each). CDR3 size: 13 residues. V was pared by 4 bases and J by 7 bases, with 11 bases between. Germline V lookup: CDR1 SNHLY, CDR2 FYNNEI. The CDR3 sequence: CASSVIRENEQFF. In nucleotides, the CDR3 is TGTGCCAGCAGTGTGATCAGGGAGAATGAGCAGTTCTTC.

The J gene is TRBJ2-7, the V gene TRBV4-1, with D possibly being TRBD1 or TRBD2 (5 bases each). Germline CDR1 reads MGHRA; CDR2 reads YSYEKL. V lost 1 base and J lost 6, with 7 bases in between. CDR3 size: 12 residues. In nucleotides, the CDR3 is TGCGCCAGCAGCCAAGGGGGGAGCGAGCAGTACTTC. Protein product: CASSQGGSEQYF.

This clone is medium-sized within its sample. This chain connects TRBV7-2 to TRBJ1-2; 9 bases fit TRBD1. This CDR3 has 15 amino acids. V trimming: 6 bases; J trimming: 6 bases; junction bases outside the gene matches: 11. In germline, CDR1 is SGHTA, CDR2 FQGNSA. This CDR3 reads CASSRYGTGFDGYTF. CDR3 in DNA: TGTGCCAGCAGTCGTTACGGGACAGGGTTCGATGGCTACACCTTC.

The chain carries TRBV2 and TRBJ1-1, with 9 bases matching TRBD1. With 4 bases clipped from V and 0 bases from J, the junction kept 3 bases outside the gene matches. CDR1 is SNHLY, CDR2 FYNNEI, per germline. The CDR3 is 15 amino acids. CDR3 sequence: CASSGDRALNTEAFF. The CDR3 nucleotides read TGTGCCAGCAGTGGGGACAGGGCCCTGAACACTGAAGCTTTCTTT.

V and J are TRBV5-4 and TRBJ1-1; maybe TRBD1 (5 bases). The CDR3 extends over 15 amino acids. V lost 4 bases, J lost 4 bases, and 17 bases lay in between. In germline, CDR1 is SGHNT, CDR2 YYREEE (reference sequence). The CDR3 DNA follows: TGTGCCAGCAGCGTTGGGGGGGTTGGGGGCACTGAAGCTTTCTTT. Amino acids: CASSVGGVGGTEAFF.

The chain combines TRBV30 with TRBJ1-1, with TRBD1 as a possible D gene (6 bases). Germline V gene sequence: CDR1 GTSNPN, CDR2 SVGIG (reference sequence). Trimming shortened V by 2 bases and J by 3 bases, and 19 bases separated the two germline ends. The CDR3 length is 16 residues. The CDR3 reads CAWSSGIQGRDTEAFF. The CDR3 bases are TGTGCCTGGAGTAGTGGAATACAGGGTAGGGACACTGAAGCTTTCTTT.

The chain has TRBV18 and TRBJ2-7; 11 nucleotides agree with TRBD2. The CDR3 consists of 15 residues. Germline CDR1 KGHSH, CDR2 LQKENI. J was trimmed by 2 bases and V by 5 bases; bases with no gene match: 5. The CDR3 DNA reads as TGTGCCAGCTCATCAACTAGCGGGAGCACCTACGAGCAGTACTTC. Translation: CASSSTSGSTYEQYF.